This TCR beta chain derives from a study of blood T cell repertoires in COVID-19. Background on the study: Nucleic acid was either cDNA or gDNA, and it came from T cells, B-cell-depleted T cells, or PBMCs.

Cohort placement rested on clinical history that participants reported themselves. This CDR3 comprises 15 residues. Trimming at V came to 1 base and at J to 2 bases, leaving 4 bases not matched to a gene. CDR1 is MGHRA, CDR2 YSYEKL, per germline. As originally analysed: Amplification from reference gene primers served as the basis for estimated nucleated cell counts. Generated by immunoSEQ multiplex PCR, the TCRdb table keeps only in-frame clones and is missing some. V and J calls and clone size are copied from that table; D and trimming were computed from the DNA. This repertoire shows approximately 300,000 clones, more than 90% found once; its top ten account for about 18%.

The sequence derives from a woman aged 25 to 39 who had recovered from COVID-19. Sequenced input: PBMCs or T cells enriched from blood (not recorded which). V is TRBV4-1 and J is TRBJ2-7; 8 bases match TRBD1. In DNA form, the CDR3 reads TGCGCCAGCAGCCAAGTAGCCAGGGGGCCCTACGAGCAGTACTTC. It encodes CASSQVARGPYEQYF.